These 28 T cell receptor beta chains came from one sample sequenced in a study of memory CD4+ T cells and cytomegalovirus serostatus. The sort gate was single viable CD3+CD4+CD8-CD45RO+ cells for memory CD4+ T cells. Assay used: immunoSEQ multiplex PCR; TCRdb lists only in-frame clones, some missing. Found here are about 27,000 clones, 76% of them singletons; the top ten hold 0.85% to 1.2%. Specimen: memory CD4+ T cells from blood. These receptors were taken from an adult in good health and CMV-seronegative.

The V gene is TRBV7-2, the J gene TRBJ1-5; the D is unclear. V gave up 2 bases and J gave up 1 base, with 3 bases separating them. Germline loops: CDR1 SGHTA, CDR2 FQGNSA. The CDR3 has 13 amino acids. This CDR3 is CASSLTSNQPQHF. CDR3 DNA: TGTGCCAGCAGCTTAACAAGCAATCAGCCCCAGCATTTT.

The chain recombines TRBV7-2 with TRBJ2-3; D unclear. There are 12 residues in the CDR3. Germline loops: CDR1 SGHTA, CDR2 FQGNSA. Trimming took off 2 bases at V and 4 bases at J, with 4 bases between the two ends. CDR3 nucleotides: TGTGCCAGCAGCTTATCCGCAGATACGCAGTATTTT. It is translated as CASSLSADTQYF. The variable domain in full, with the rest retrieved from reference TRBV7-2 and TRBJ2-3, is GAGVSQSPSNKVTEKGKDVELRCDPISGHTALYWYRQSLGQGLEFLIYFQGNSAPDKSGLPSDRFSAERTGGSVSTLTIQRTQQEDSAVYLCASSLSADTQYFGPGTRLTVL.

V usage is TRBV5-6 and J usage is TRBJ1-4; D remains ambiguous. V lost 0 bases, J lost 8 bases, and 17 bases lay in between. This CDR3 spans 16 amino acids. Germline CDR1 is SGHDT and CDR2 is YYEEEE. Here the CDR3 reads CASSLGTRFSGEKLFF. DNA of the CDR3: TGTGCCAGCAGCTTGGGGACGCGGTTTTCGGGAGAAAAACTGTTTTTT.

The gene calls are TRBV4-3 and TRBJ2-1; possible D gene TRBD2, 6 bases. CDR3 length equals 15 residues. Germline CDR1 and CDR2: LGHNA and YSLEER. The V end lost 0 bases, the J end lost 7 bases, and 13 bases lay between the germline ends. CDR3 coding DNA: TGCGCCAGCAGCCAAGATAGCGGAGTGACGAATGAGCAGTTCTTC. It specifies CASSQDSGVTNEQFF.

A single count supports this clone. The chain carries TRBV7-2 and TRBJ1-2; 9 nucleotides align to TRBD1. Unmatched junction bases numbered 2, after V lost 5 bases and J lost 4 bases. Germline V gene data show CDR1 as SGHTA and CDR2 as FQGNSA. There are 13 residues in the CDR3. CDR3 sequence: CASSPTGGYGYTF. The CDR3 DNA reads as TGTGCCAGCAGCCCGACAGGGGGCTATGGCTACACCTTC.

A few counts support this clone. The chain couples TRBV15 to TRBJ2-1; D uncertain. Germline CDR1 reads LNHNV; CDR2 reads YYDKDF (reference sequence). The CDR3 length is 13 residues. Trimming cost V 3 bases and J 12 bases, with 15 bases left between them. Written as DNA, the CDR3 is TGTGCCACCAGCAGGGGCGCGGAAACACGGCAGTTCTTC. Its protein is CATSRGAETRQFF.

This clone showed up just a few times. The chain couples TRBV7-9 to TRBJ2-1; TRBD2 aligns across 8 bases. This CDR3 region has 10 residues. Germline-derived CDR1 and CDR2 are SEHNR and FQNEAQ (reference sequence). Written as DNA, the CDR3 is TGTGCGTCGGGAGGGAATGAGCAGTTCTTC. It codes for CASGGNEQFF.

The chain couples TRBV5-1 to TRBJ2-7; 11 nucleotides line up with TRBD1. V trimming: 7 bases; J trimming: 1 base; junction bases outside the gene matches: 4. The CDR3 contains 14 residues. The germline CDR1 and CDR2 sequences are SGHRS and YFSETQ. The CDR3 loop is CASSRDRGSYEQYF. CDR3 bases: TGCGCCAGCTCTCGGGACAGGGGGTCCTACGAGCAGTACTTC.

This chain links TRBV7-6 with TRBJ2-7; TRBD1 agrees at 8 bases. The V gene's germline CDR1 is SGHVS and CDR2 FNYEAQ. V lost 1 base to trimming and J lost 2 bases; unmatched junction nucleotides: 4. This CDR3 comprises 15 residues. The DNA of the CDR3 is TGTGCCAGCAGCTTAGGGACAGGGAAGACCTACGAGCAGTACTTC. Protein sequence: CASSLGTGKTYEQYF. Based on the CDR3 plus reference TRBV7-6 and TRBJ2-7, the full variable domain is GAGVSQSPRYKVTKRGQDVALRCDPISGHVSLYWYRQALGQGPEFLTYFNYEAQQDKSGLPNDRFSAERPEGSISTLTIQRTEQRDSAMYRCASSLGTGKTYEQYFGPGTRLTVT.

The DNA of the CDR3 is TGTGCCAGCAGCTTAGGTGGAAGCCTAAATACGCAGTATTTT. It codes for CASSLGGSLNTQYF. The V gene is TRBV7-3, the J gene TRBJ2-3; no clear D. Trimming stripped 2 bases from V and 7 bases from J, with 13 bases between. The germline gives CDR1 SGHTA, CDR2 FQGTGA. The length of the CDR3 is 14 residues.

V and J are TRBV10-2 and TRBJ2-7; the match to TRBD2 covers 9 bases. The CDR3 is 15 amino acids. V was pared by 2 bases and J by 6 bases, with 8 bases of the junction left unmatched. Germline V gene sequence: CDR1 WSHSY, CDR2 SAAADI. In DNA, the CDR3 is TGCGCCAGCAGTGAGCCAGCGGGAGGCGGTGGCGAGCAGTACTTC. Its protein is CASSEPAGGGGEQYF.

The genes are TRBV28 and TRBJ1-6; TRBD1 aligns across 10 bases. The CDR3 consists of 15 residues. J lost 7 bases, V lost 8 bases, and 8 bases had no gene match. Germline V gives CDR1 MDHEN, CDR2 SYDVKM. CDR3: CASLPGDRGNSPLHF. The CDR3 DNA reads TGTGCCAGCCTCCCAGGGGACAGGGGAAATTCACCCCTCCACTTT.

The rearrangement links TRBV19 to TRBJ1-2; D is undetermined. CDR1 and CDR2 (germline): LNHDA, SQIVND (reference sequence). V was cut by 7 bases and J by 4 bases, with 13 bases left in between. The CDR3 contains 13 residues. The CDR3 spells CASKRRTAYGYTF. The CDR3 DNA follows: TGTGCCAGTAAGCGCAGGACGGCCTATGGCTACACCTTC.

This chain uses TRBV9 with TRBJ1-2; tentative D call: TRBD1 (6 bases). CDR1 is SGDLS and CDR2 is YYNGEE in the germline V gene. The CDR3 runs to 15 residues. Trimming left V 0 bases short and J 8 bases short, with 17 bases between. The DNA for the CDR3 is TGTGCCAGCAGCGTAGCCCAAGGGGGGTTCAACGGCTACACCTTC. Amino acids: CASSVAQGGFNGYTF.

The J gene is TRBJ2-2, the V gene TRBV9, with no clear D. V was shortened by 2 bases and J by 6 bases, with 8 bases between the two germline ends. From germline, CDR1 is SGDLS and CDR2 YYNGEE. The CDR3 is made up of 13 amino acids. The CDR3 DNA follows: TGTGCCAGCAGCGTGGCGTGGGCCGGGGAGCTGTTTTTT. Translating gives CASSVAWAGELFF.

CDR3 residues: CASSRDRETQYF. DNA for the CDR3: TGTGCCAGCTCGCGGGACAGAGAGACCCAGTACTTC. The chain employs TRBV18 and TRBJ2-5; the D gene is possibly TRBD1 (7 bases). With 6 bases removed from V and 4 bases from J, the gap between germline ends came to 9 bases. Per germline, CDR1 KGHSH and CDR2 LQKENI. The CDR3 spans 12 residues.

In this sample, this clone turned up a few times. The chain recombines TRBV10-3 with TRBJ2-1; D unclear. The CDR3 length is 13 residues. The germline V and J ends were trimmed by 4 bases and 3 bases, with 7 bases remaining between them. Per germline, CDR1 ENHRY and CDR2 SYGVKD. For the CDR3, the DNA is TGTGCCATCAGTGTTTCGGTCTACAATGAGCAGTTCTTC. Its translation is CAISVSVYNEQFF.

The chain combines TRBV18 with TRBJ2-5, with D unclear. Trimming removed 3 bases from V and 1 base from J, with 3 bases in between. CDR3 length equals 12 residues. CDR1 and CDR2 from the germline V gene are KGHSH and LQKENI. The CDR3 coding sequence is TGTGCCAGCTCACCCCTCCAAGAGACCCAGTACTTC. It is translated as CASSPLQETQYF.

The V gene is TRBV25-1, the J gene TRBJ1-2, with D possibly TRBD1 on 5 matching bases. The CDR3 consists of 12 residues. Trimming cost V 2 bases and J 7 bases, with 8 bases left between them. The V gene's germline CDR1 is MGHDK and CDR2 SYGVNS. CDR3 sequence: CASSEQGLGYTF. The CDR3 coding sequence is TGTGCCAGCAGTGAACAGGGTCTTGGCTACACCTTC.

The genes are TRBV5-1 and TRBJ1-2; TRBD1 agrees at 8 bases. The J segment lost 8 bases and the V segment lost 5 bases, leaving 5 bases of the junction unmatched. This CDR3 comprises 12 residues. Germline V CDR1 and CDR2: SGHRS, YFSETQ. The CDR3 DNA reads TGCGCCAGCAGTCAGGGGGCGGACGGCTACACCTTC. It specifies CASSQGADGYTF.

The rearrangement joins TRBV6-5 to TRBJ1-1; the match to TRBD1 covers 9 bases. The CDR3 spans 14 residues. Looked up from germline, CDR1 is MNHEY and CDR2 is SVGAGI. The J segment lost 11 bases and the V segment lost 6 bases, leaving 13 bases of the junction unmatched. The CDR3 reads CASRPGTGNIQAFF. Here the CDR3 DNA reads TGTGCCAGCAGACCCGGGACAGGGAACATTCAGGCTTTCTTT.

CDR3 DNA: TGCGCCAGCAGCTTAGCCCAAGGGCAGCCCCAGCATTTT. This codes for CASSLAQGQPQHF. V gene TRBV5-1 combines with J gene TRBJ1-5; D remains ambiguous. The V gene's germline CDR1 is SGHRS and CDR2 YFSETQ. The V gene lost 2 bases and the J gene lost 7 bases, with 10 bases spanning the gap. The CDR3 spans 13 residues. The entire variable domain, with the rest obtained from reference TRBV5-1 and TRBJ1-5, is as follows: KAGVTQTPRYLIKTRGQQVTLSCSPISGHRSVSWYQQTPGQGLQFLFEYFSETQRNKGNFPGRFSGRQFSNSRSEMNVSTLELGDSALYLCASSLAQGQPQHFGDGTRLSIL.

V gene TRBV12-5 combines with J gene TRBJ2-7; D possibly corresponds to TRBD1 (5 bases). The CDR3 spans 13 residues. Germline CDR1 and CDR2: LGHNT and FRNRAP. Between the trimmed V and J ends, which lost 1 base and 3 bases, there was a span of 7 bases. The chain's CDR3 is CASGLETGYEQYF. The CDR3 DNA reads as TGTGCTAGTGGTTTGGAAACAGGCTACGAGCAGTACTTC. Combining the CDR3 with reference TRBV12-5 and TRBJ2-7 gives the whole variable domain DARVTQTPRHKVTEMGQEVTMRCQPILGHNTVFWYRQTMMQGLELLAYFRNRAPLDDSGMPKDRFSAEMPDATLATLKIQPSEPRDSAVYFCASGLETGYEQYFGPGTRLTVT.

CDR3 in amino acids: CASSGGTSDHSYGYTF. CDR3 nucleotide sequence: TGTGCCAGCAGTGGGGGAACCTCAGACCATAGCTATGGCTACACCTTC. The rearrangement uses TRBV6-1 and TRBJ1-2; no firm D call. CDR3 length: 16 amino acids. The germline V and J ends were trimmed by 4 bases and 4 bases, with 19 bases remaining between them. Germline CDR1 and CDR2: MNHNS and SASEGT.

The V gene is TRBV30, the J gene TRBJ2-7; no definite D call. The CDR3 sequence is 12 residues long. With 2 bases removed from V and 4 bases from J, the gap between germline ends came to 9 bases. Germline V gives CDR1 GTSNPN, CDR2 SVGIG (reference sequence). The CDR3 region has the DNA TGTGCCTGGAGTCTTTCAGCTTACGAGCAGTACTTC. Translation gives CAWSLSAYEQYF.

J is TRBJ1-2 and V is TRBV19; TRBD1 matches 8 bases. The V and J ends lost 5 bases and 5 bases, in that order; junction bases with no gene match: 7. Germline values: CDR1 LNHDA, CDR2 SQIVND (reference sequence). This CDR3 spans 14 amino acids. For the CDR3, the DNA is TGTGCCAGTAGTGGACAGCGGACAGGGTATGGCTACACCTTC. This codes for CASSGQRTGYGYTF.

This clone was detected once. The CDR3 sequence: CASSYRTRDEQYF. The CDR3 DNA is TGTGCCAGTAGTTACAGGACCAGGGACGAGCAGTACTTC. The chain recombines TRBV19 with TRBJ2-7, with D possibly TRBD1 on 5 matching bases. From germline, CDR1 is LNHDA and CDR2 SQIVND (reference sequence). The V and J ends lost 5 bases and 5 bases respectively, with 13 bases between them. The CDR3 has 13 amino acids. The variable domain in full, completed from reference TRBV19 and TRBJ2-7, reads DGGITQSPKYLFRKEGQNVTLSCEQNLNHDAMYWYRQDPGQGLRLIYYSQIVNDFQKGDIAEGYSVSREKKESFPLTVTSAQKNPTAFYLCASSYRTRDEQYFGPGTRLTVT.

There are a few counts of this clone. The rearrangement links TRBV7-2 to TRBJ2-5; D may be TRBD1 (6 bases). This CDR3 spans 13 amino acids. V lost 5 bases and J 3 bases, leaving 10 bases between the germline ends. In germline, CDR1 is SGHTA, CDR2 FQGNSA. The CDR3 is CASSPDRKETQYF. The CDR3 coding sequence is TGTGCCAGCAGCCCTGACAGGAAAGAGACCCAGTACTTC.